This record concerns one T cell receptor (beta chain) sequence. This clonotype came up a few times. What this receptor recognizes is not known. No base quality values were provided; no much bigger clone lies one nucleotide off. This entry is derived from a study of T-cell memory formation after mild COVID-19 (dated by TCRdb to 2020 to 2023). Notes on the research overall: Most TCR sequence clusters were specific to one of the two donors. In a couple of donors, T-cell clones that expanded and contracted after mild COVID-19 were followed by sequencing TCRalpha and TCRbeta repertoires longitudinally. The cohort comprised two young, previously healthy adult volunteers, one female and one male. The paper's findings and limits, for the study overall: SARS-CoV-2 specificity of the second-wave clones peaking on day 37 was not confirmed. Some responding clones were detected in pre-infection memory, which suggested that pre-existing cross-reactive memory T cells had joined the SARS-CoV-2 response. Clones contracting from day 15 to 85 had balanced CD4/CD8 phenotypes, while a second wave expanding from day 15 to 37 was biased towards CD4+. The study included only a couple of mild cases, and larger cohorts that include severe cases with pre-infection samples were judged to be necessary. Contracting CD4+ clones were found mainly in CM and EM memory subsets, while CD8+ clones were enriched in EMRA.

PBMCs were isolated by Ficoll-Paque density gradient centrifugation. CDR3 length: 14 amino acids, cysteine to phenylalanine. Only the CDR3 region is kept as DNA, spanning 42 bases read in frame from base 1. The germline V gene yields KGHSH for CDR1 and LQKENI for CDR2. The V and J ends are trimmed by 3 bases and 2 bases, leaving 11 bases between them. The instrument was an Illumina NovaSeq 6000. TCRalpha and TCRbeta cDNA libraries were built by 5'RACE with constant-segment primers, adding sample barcodes and unique molecular identifiers. RNA was extracted from every sample with Trizol reagent. Amplification of the libraries took two PCR steps, and the second step added a second sample barcode plus Illumina TruSeq adapters. Libraries were sequenced on an Illumina NovaSeq with 2 x 150 bp paired-end reads. The original pipeline was this. The reads were demultiplexed and collapsed into UMI-guided consensus sequences using migec v1.2.7. With mixcr v2.1.11, UMI consensuses were aligned to TRA and TRB V and J templates and assembled into clonotypes. Clonotypes were classified as expanded or contracted when called significant by both edgeR and NoisET, with noise models trained on biological replicates. edgeR calls used a false discovery rate-adjusted p below 0.01 and a log2 fold-change threshold of 1. As an exploratory analysis of dynamics, max-normalized trajectories of the 1000 most abundant clonotypes were examined by PCA with hierarchical clustering. The CD4 or CD8 phenotype of responding clones was assigned using the separately sequenced CD4+ and CD8+ repertoires. TCRdb trimmed public reads at Q25 via fastp, called clones via MiXCR and kept in-frame beta chains. When rows share a CDR3 protein, they turn into one entry using the most common DNA and genes. V and J calls and clone size were set by TCRdb, not the authors. Counted in this sample were around 140,000 distinct CDR3 sequences; 15% to 20% of them appeared once. 2% to 2.5% of the sample goes to the ten largest clones.

The source of this sequence is an adult woman who had mild COVID-19 (a few samples of this study predate the infection). The sample titles of this study are shuffled in the database, so cell type and time point are left out; the donor was told from shared clones. The material sequenced was PBMCs or a T cell subset sorted from them (not recorded which). The sequence is built from TRBV18 and TRBJ2-7; no confident D gene assignment can be made. CDR3 sequence: CASSPLPGAYEQYF. The DNA is as follows: TGTGCCAGCTCACCCCTCCCAGGAGCCTACGAGCAGTACTTC.